Listed below are T cell receptor beta chains from one sample, sequenced in a study of blood T cell repertoires in COVID-19. The table came from immunoSEQ multiplex PCR; TCRdb's copy has only in-frame clones and leaves some out. The repertoire consists of 210,000 or so clones, with about 90% occurring once and the leading ten covering roughly 2%. The sequenced sample was peripheral blood. These receptors were obtained from a woman aged 45-59 years with acute or convalescent COVID-19. CDR3s leave out the opening cysteine and the closing phenylalanine or tryptophan. A D gene is named only where the DNA matches it firmly. Clone size is given for some rows only: seen once, a few or many times, or a class if the clone is expanded.

. TRBJ2-4 15 TRBV7-9 TRBD2 ASSLVISGGAVNIQY
. TRBJ1-3 12 TRBV7-9 . ASSNLFSGNTIY
. TRBJ2-7 12 TRBV9 . ASSVASDSYEQY
. TRBJ2-1 14 TRBV9 . ASSVSGAGLYNEQF
. TRBJ2-1 13 TRBV6-5 . ASSYTAGAYNEQF
. TRBJ2-3 12 TRBV5-1 . ASSELPSTDTQY
. TRBJ1-1 11 TRBV4-3 . ASSQVGNTEAF
. TRBJ1-1 11 TRBV6-5 . ASTLSVNTEAF
few TRBJ2-7 13 TRBV11-3 TRBD1 ASRPGQGSTYEQY
. TRBJ2-1 11 TRBV19 TRBD2 ASSIDPAGVEF
. TRBJ1-3 13 TRBV2 . ASSETRISGNTIY
. TRBJ2-3 13 TRBV7-3 TRBD1 ASSSGQGTADTQY
. TRBJ2-3 15 TRBV9 TRBD2 ASSVGSSGGRADTQY
. TRBJ2-1 16 TRBV6-4 TRBD2 ASSTGLAGSSSYNEQF
. TRBJ2-4 13 TRBV19 TRBD1 ATGQGLLAKNIQY
. TRBJ1-2 11 TRBV3-1/TRBV3-2 . ASSQQGTYGYT
few TRBJ2-3 9 TRBV6-5 . ASSYRDTQY
. TRBJ2-2 12 TRBV27 . ASSLLGGTGELF
. TRBJ2-1 15 TRBV12-5 TRBD2 ASGPGTSGWSGNEQF
. TRBJ2-7 8 TRBV9 TRBD2 ASSVLAEL
. TRBJ2-1 11 TRBV4-1 . ASSQLEIGEQF
. TRBJ1-5 15 TRBV7-9 . ASSLGSTGRGNQPQH
. TRBJ1-2 12 TRBV10-3 . AISEKGVEYGYT
. TRBJ2-1 14 TRBV18 . ASSPRREAMHNEQF
. TRBJ2-1 16 TRBV4-3 TRBD1 ASSRSGDSLSPYNEQF
. TRBJ2-7 11 TRBV18 TRBD1 ASCRTGSYEQY
. TRBJ1-2 12 TRBV7-2 . ASSFNQGGYGYT
. TRBJ1-2 12 TRBV13 TRBD1 ASSPDREQKGYT
. TRBJ2-7 12 TRBV10-1 . ASSRTASSYEQY
. TRBJ2-2 14 TRBV11-3 TRBD2 ASHRSASGQTGELF
. TRBJ1-2 15 TRBV28 TRBD1 ASSFFQGAISNYGYT
. TRBJ2-1 14 TRBV3-1/TRBV3-2 TRBD1 ASSPLPGQGINEQF
. TRBJ2-1 13 TRBV6-5 . ASNFGGLGDNEQF
. TRBJ2-7 9 TRBV30 . AWTGGREQY
. TRBJ1-1 11 TRBV25-1 . ASTRELNTEAF
. TRBJ2-7 12 TRBV6-2/TRBV6-3 . ASSYPGSSYEQY
. TRBJ2-2 10 TRBV2 . ATKRDTGELF
. TRBJ1-6 12 TRBV18 TRBD1 ASSPEGAESPLH
. TRBJ1-2 13 TRBV21-1 . ASGGQGQLNYGYT
once TRBJ2-5 10 TRBV10-3 . ATGTSQETQY
. TRBJ1-1 13 TRBV11-3 TRBD1 ASSSRDRYGAEAF